These 22 T cell receptor beta chains share one sample of origin, sequenced in a study of blood T cell repertoires in COVID-19. Some clones are missing from TCRdb's copy, which holds only in-frame ones; the method was immunoSEQ multiplex PCR. The sample records approximately 210,000 clones, roughly 87% being singletons. Specimen: peripheral blood. The receptors originated from a man aged 35 to 55 with active or convalescent COVID-19.

This CDR3 is CAIQGTDYEQYF. CDR3 sequence (DNA): TGTGCCATCCAGGGGACAGACTACGAGCAGTACTTC. The V call is TRBV10-3, the J call TRBJ2-7; TRBD1 aligns across 7 bases. Germline V gene data show CDR1 as ENHRY and CDR2 as SYGVKD. The CDR3 has 12 amino acids. Trimming removed 8 bases from V and 3 bases from J; junction bases left unmatched: 4.

V is TRBV18 and J is TRBJ1-1; D uncertain. Between the trimmed V and J ends, which lost 0 bases and 4 bases, there was a span of 12 bases. The CDR3 consists of 15 residues. Germline assignment: CDR1 KGHSH and CDR2 LQKENI. CDR3 DNA sequence: TGTGCCAGCTCACCACCCGGGAGGTGGAGCACTGAAGCTTTCTTT. Translated, it gives CASSPPGRWSTEAFF.

A remark on this clone: Distinct nucleotide sequences in the sample also encode this CDR3. The J gene is TRBJ1-5, the V gene TRBV7-9, with D hard to call. The V end was cut by 6 bases, the J end by 7 bases, with 10 bases between. The CDR3 has 12 amino acids. The germline V gene encodes CDR1 SEHNR and CDR2 FQNEAQ (reference sequence). The CDR3 nucleotides read TGTGCCAGCAGTTCTGACAACCAGCCCCAGCATTTT. It translates to CASSSDNQPQHF.

The chain is built from TRBV7-2 and TRBJ2-7; TRBD1 agrees at 9 bases. V was clipped by 5 bases and J by 3 bases; unmatched bases: 14. The CDR3 has 17 residues. Germline-derived CDR1 and CDR2 are SGHTA and FQGNSA. The CDR3, as DNA: TGTGCCAGCAGCCCCAATACAGGGGGCCAATCCCTCTACGAGCAGTACTTC. It translates to CASSPNTGGQSLYEQYF. Full variable domain (remainder filled in from reference TRBV7-2 and TRBJ2-7): GAGVSQSPSNKVTEKGKDVELRCDPISGHTALYWYRQSLGQGLEFLIYFQGNSAPDKSGLPSDRFSAERTGGSVSTLTIQRTQQEDSAVYLCASSPNTGGQSLYEQYFGPGTRLTVT.

The chain combines TRBV6-5 with TRBJ2-1, with D perhaps TRBD1 (5 bases). V dropped 6 bases and J dropped 9 bases, with 18 bases sitting between them. Germline values: CDR1 MNHEY, CDR2 SVGAGI. The CDR3 contains 14 residues. CDR3 sequence reads: CASRGPGPRSEQFF. In DNA form, the CDR3 reads TGTGCCAGCAGGGGGCCGGGTCCTCGGAGTGAGCAGTTCTTC.

The CDR3 sequence: CASSPSPAYNYGYTF. The CDR3 DNA follows: TGTGCCAGCAGCCCCTCACCCGCCTATAACTATGGCTACACCTTC. The chain joins TRBV3-1 (or the pseudogene TRBV3-2) to TRBJ1-2; D uncertain. Per the germline V gene, CDR1 is LGHDT and CDR2 is YNNKEL (reference sequence). This CDR3 spans 15 amino acids. Trimming shortened V by 4 bases and J by 1 base, and 13 bases separated the two germline ends.

The chain uses TRBV3-1 (or the pseudogene TRBV3-2) and TRBJ1-1; TRBD1 aligns across 7 bases. The CDR3 totals 14 residues. J gave up 11 bases and V 4 bases, and 13 bases lay outside the gene matches. The germline V gene has CDR1 LGHDT and CDR2 YNNKEL (reference sequence). The CDR3 coding sequence is TGTGCCAGCAGCCTACAGGGGAAGCGAGCGTTGGCTTTCTTT. Its translation: CASSLQGKRALAFF.

The V and J genes are TRBV5-6 and TRBJ2-1, with a tentative D call TRBD2 (6 bases). The CDR3 extends over 15 amino acids. Germline-derived CDR1 and CDR2 are SGHDT and YYEEEE. V was clipped by 5 bases and J by 1 base, with 13 bases between them. CDR3: CASSFGSGSYNEQFF. The CDR3 nucleotides read TGTGCCAGCAGTTTCGGGAGTGGGTCCTACAATGAGCAGTTCTTC.

The J gene is TRBJ1-5, the V gene TRBV30; the match to TRBD1 covers 9 bases. Per the germline V gene, CDR1 is GTSNPN and CDR2 is SVGIG (reference sequence). Losses at the gene ends were 2 bases for V and 4 bases for J; bases not matched to a gene: 6. The CDR3 length is 15 residues. CDR3 sequence: CAWSPIGQGNQPQHF. The CDR3 bases are TGTGCCTGGAGTCCAATAGGACAGGGGAATCAGCCCCAGCATTTT.

The chain is built from TRBV29-1 and TRBJ2-1; a weak D match, TRBD1 (5 bases). Germline assignment: CDR1 SQVTM and CDR2 ANQGSEA. The CDR3 loop spans 13 amino acids. Trimming took off 6 bases at V and 8 bases at J, with 17 bases between the two ends. The CDR3 DNA reads as TGCAGCGTCTGGACACTCTCCAAGTATGAGCAGTTCTTC. Amino acid sequence: CSVWTLSKYEQFF.

The chain joins TRBV10-3 to TRBJ2-3, with 9 bases that match TRBD2. The germline gives CDR1 ENHRY, CDR2 SYGVKD. The CDR3 sequence is 16 residues long. Trimming removed 2 bases from V and 0 bases from J; junction bases left unmatched: 3. Here the CDR3 reads CAISEGLAGSTDTQYF. The CDR3 DNA reads TGTGCCATCAGTGAGGGGCTAGCGGGAAGCACAGATACGCAGTATTTT.

CDR3 sequence reads: CSARLTGGAFF. The CDR3 region has the DNA TGCAGTGCTAGGCTGACAGGCGGAGCTTTCTTT. The rearrangement links TRBV20-1 to TRBJ1-1; tentative D call: TRBD1 (6 bases). The CDR3 spans 11 residues. V lost 3 bases and J lost 10, with 12 bases in between. In germline, CDR1 is DFQATT, CDR2 SNEGSKA (reference sequence).

This rearrangement joins TRBV5-1 to TRBJ1-1, with D perhaps matching TRBD1 (5 bases). The CDR3 has 17 amino acids. Germline V gene sequence: CDR1 SGHRS, CDR2 YFSETQ. The V end lost 4 bases, the J end lost 4 bases, and 23 bases lay between the germline ends. The CDR3 reads CASSGGGVQASATEAFF. CDR3 nucleotides: TGCGCCAGCAGCGGGGGAGGGGTTCAGGCCTCGGCCACTGAAGCTTTCTTT.

V and J are TRBV12-3 or TRBV12-4 and TRBJ2-5; 8 nucleotides align to TRBD1. The trim removed 7 bases at V and 5 bases at J, leaving 6 bases unmatched. This CDR3 region has 13 residues. DNA of the CDR3: TGTGCCAGCATGATCAGGGGGCGCGAGACCCAGTACTTC. Its protein is CASMIRGRETQYF.

The chain is built from TRBV15 and TRBJ1-4; perhaps TRBD1 as D (6 bases). This CDR3 has 13 amino acids. CDR1 is LNHNV and CDR2 is YYDKDF in the germline V gene (reference sequence). V lost 8 bases and J 4 bases, leaving 11 bases between the germline ends. The CDR3 spells CATSDRLNEKLFF. As DNA, the CDR3 is TGTGCCACCTCTGACAGGCTTAATGAAAAACTGTTTTTT.

CDR3: CASSLFTKMETQYF. The DNA of the CDR3 is TGTGCCAGCAGCTTATTTACTAAAATGGAGACCCAGTACTTC. The chain carries TRBV7-9 and TRBJ2-5; D ambiguous. The V gene lost 2 bases and the J gene lost 5 bases, with 12 bases spanning the gap. The CDR3 loop spans 14 amino acids. Per germline, CDR1 SEHNR and CDR2 FQNEAQ (reference sequence).

This rearrangement joins TRBV6-5 to TRBJ1-5; 7 bases line up with TRBD1. Germline CDR1 is MNHEY and CDR2 is SVGAGI. V lost 8 bases to trimming and J lost 4 bases; unmatched junction nucleotides: 11. This CDR3 spans 15 amino acids. As DNA, the CDR3 is TGTGCCAGCGGAAAGGGGGCCGTTACAAATCAGCCCCAGCATTTT. It is translated as CASGKGAVTNQPQHF.

CDR3 sequence: CASSPPGANVLTF. The CDR3 DNA is TGTGCCAGCTCACCCCCGGGGGCCAACGTCCTGACTTTC. The gene calls are TRBV18 and TRBJ2-6, with D unresolved. CDR3 length: 13 residues. With 3 bases removed from V and 4 bases from J, the gap between germline ends came to 4 bases. The germline CDR1 and CDR2 sequences are KGHSH and LQKENI.

The CDR3 protein is CASSPPGAGYTF. CDR3 sequence (DNA): TGTGCCAGCTCACCGCCGGGTGCTGGCTACACCTTC. This chain links TRBV18 with TRBJ1-2; D is unresolved. Trimming pared 3 bases from V and 7 bases from J, leaving 9 bases between. The CDR3 has 12 residues. The germline CDR1 and CDR2 sequences are KGHSH and LQKENI.

The chain recombines TRBV11-2 with TRBJ2-5; perhaps TRBD2 as D (6 bases). Trimming shortened V by 5 bases and J by 1 base, and 8 bases separated the two germline ends. CDR3 length: 13 amino acids. Germline V gene sequence: CDR1 SGHAT, CDR2 FQNNGV. The CDR3 region is CASSAGLQETQYF. CDR3 nucleotide sequence: TGTGCCAGCAGCGCGGGACTCCAAGAGACCCAGTACTTC.

This sequence joins TRBV5-1 and TRBJ2-5; 9 positions match TRBD2. V lost 3 bases and J lost 5; bases outside the gene matches: 8. This CDR3 comprises 15 residues. The germline gives CDR1 SGHRS, CDR2 YFSETQ. The CDR3 DNA reads TGCGCCAGCAGCTCCCCCGCGGGGGGGAAGGAGACCCAGTACTTC. This codes for CASSSPAGGKETQYF. Complete variable domain (other parts from reference TRBV5-1 and TRBJ2-5): KAGVTQTPRYLIKTRGQQVTLSCSPISGHRSVSWYQQTPGQGLQFLFEYFSETQRNKGNFPGRFSGRQFSNSRSEMNVSTLELGDSALYLCASSSPAGGKETQYFGPGTRLLVL.

This clone came up once. V and J are TRBV5-1 and TRBJ1-3, with D unresolved. From germline, CDR1 is SGHRS and CDR2 YFSETQ. Trimming removed 4 bases at V and 0 bases at J, with 5 bases between. This CDR3 contains 13 residues. CDR3 region: CASSQDSGNTIYF. The CDR3 nucleotides read TGCGCCAGCAGCCAGGACTCTGGAAACACCATATATTTT.